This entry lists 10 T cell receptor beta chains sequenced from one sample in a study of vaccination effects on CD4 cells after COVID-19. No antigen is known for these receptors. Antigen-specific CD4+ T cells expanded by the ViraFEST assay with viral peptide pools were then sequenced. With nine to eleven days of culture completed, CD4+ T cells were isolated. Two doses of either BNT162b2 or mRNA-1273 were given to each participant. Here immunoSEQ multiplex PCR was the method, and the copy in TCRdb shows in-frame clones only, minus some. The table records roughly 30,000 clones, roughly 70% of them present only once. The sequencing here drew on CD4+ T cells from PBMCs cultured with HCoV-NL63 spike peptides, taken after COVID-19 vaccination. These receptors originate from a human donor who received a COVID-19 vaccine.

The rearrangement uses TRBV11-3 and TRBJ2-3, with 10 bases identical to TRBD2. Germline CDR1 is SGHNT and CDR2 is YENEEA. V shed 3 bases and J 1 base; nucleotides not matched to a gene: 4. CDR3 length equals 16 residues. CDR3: CASSLSSGSRTDTQYF. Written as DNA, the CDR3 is TGTGCCAGCAGCTTGTCTAGCGGGAGTCGCACAGATACGCAGTATTTT.

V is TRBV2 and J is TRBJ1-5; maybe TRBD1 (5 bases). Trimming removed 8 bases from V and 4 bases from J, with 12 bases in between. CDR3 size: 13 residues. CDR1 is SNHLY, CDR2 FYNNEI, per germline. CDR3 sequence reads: CASSGGMNQPQHF. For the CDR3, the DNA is TGTGCCAGCTCTGGGGGAATGAATCAGCCCCAGCATTTT. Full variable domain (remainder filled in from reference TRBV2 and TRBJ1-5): EPEVTQTPSHQVTQMGQEVILRCVPISNHLYFYWYRQILGQKVEFLVSFYNNEISEKSEIFDDQFSVERPDGSNFTLKIRSTKLEDSAMYFCASSGGMNQPQHFGDGTRLSIL.

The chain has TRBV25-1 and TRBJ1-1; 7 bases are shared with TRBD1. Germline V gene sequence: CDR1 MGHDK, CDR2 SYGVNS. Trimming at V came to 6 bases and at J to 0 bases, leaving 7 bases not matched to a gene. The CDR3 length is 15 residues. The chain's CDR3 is CASRETGIMNTEAFF. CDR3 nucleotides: TGTGCCAGCAGAGAGACAGGGATCATGAACACTGAAGCTTTCTTT.

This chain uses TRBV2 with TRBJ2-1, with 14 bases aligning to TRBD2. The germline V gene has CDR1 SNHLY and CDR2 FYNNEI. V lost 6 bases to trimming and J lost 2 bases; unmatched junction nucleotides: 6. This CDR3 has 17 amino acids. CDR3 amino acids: CASRSGLAGGTYNEQFF. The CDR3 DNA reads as TGTGCCAGCAGGTCCGGACTAGCGGGGGGAACCTACAATGAGCAGTTCTTC.

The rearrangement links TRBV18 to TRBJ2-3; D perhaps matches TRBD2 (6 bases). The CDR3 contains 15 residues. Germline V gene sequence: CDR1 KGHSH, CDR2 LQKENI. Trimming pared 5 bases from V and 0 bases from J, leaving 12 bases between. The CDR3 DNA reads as TGTGCCAGCTCAAACCAGGAGGGCAGCACAGATACGCAGTATTTT. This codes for CASSNQEGSTDTQYF.

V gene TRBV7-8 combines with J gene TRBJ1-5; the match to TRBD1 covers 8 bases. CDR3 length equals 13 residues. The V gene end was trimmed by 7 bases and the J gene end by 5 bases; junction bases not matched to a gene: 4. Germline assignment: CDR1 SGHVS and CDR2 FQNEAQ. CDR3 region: CASTQDRDQPQHF. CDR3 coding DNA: TGTGCCAGCACCCAGGACAGGGATCAGCCCCAGCATTTT.

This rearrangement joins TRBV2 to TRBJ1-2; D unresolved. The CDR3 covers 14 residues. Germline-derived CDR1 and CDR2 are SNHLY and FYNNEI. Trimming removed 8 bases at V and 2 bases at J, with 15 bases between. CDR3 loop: CASSTEVSNYGYTF. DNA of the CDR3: TGTGCCAGCTCTACCGAGGTGTCCAACTATGGCTACACCTTC.

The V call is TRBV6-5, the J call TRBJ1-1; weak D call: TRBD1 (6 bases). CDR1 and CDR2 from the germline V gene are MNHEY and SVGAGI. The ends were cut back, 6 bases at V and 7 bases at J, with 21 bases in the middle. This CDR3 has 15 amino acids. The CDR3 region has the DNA TGTGCCAGCAGCGAGTCTGGGGGGCGCGTGGGTGAAGCTTTCTTT. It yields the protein CASSESGGRVGEAFF.

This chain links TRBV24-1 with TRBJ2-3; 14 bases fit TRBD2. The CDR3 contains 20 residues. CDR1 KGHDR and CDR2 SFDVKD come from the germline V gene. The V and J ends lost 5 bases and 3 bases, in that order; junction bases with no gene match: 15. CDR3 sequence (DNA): TGTGCCACCAGTGGCACGACTAGCGGGGGGGCCGATTTTTGGACAGATACGCAGTATTTT. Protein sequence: CATSGTTSGGADFWTDTQYF.

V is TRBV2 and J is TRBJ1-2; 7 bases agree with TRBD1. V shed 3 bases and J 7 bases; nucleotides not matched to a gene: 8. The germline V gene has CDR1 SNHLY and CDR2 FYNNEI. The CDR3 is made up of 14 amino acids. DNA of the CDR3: TGTGCCAGCAGTGATTCTGAGGGGGCAGGTGGCTACACCTTC. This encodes CASSDSEGAGGYTF.